This T cell receptor (beta chain) was profiled in a study of OX40 agonist ivuxolimab in advanced cancers. Broadly, across the study: Ivuxolimab, which targeted the costimulatory receptor OX40 (CD134), was an agonistic, fully human IgG2 monoclonal antibody. Patients were allowed to have had prior anti-PD-1, anti-PD-L1 or anti-CTLA-4 therapy, and approximately 40% of the dose-escalation patients had previously received checkpoint inhibitors. Of the roughly 53 patients in dose escalation, about 20 had hepatocellular carcinoma, roughly 15 had melanoma, 9 had renal cell carcinoma and 9 had head and neck cancer. Peripheral TCRbeta sequencing was intended to test whether TCR sequence diversity was altered and clonal T-cell expansion was caused by ivuxolimab. The paper reports the monotherapy dose-escalation portion (N of about 50 patients) of the phase I ivuxolimab trial. Intravenous ivuxolimab was administered to patients every 2 weeks at six dose levels: 0.01, 0.1, 0.3, 1.5, 3 and 10 mg/kg. Partial responses occurred in three dose-escalation patients: two with cutaneous melanoma and one with hepatocellular carcinoma. The dose-escalation cohort was roughly 80% male with a mean age of about 54 years, ranging from about 20 to 80.

Of note for this clone: The antigen it recognizes is unknown. It has no much larger one-base neighbor in the sample; base qualities were not kept.

Genomic DNA was isolated from the sorted cells so that the TCRbeta CDR3 region could be sequenced. The immunoSEQ Assay was used to sequence the TCRbeta CDR3 regions. Sourced from immuneACCESS, this table was stored by TCRdb with only in-frame sequences that have V and J called. A share of the clones is absent; for the studies checked, an unresolved V gene accounts for under half, and the remainder has no known explanation. Recorded for this sample are tens of thousands of clones; 80% to 90% of them occurred a single time. The ten largest account for roughly 1.9% of the sample. The trial excluded patients who had a history of autoimmune disease or who were on systemic immunosuppression. Peripheral blood for TCR sequencing was drawn from every dose cohort at baseline, at cycle 4 day 1 and at cycle 7 day 1. The samples were taken from a phase I, first-in-human, multicenter, open-label dose-escalation trial of ivuxolimab. Adults with locally advanced or metastatic melanoma, renal cell carcinoma, hepatocellular carcinoma or head and neck squamous cell carcinoma were enrolled in the trial. Before TCR sequencing, CD4+ T cells and CD8+ T cells from peripheral blood were sorted into separate populations.

General study outcomes and caveats: Low levels of normalized T-cell clonal expansion were also shown by some nonresponding patients. At doses of 0.1 to 3.0 mg/kg, clonal expansion of both CD4+ and CD8+ T cells in blood was seen between baseline and week 6. After ivuxolimab, expanded clones were on average more numerous among CD8+ T cells than among CD4+ T cells. Antigen specificity was not determined for the clonally expanded peripheral T cells. Partial responders in the 0.1-3.0 mg/kg groups had among the lowest normalized peripheral clonal expansion, especially among CD8+ T cells.

The receptor was isolated from an adult with an advanced solid tumor such as melanoma, head and neck, liver or kidney cancer. This specimen was CD4+ or CD8+ T cells sorted from blood, taken in a trial of the OX40 agonist ivuxolimab.

The DNA is TGTGCCAGCAGACCCATTGACAGGGGGCCCTACTATGGCTACACCTTC. It translates as CASRPIDRGPYYGYTF. The sequence joins TRBV27 to TRBJ1-2; 10 central nucleotides agree with TRBD1. V is pruned by 6 bases and J by 3 bases, leaving 10 bases of the junction without a gene match. Reading from cysteine to phenylalanine, the CDR3 counts 16 amino acids. The DNA shown is the 48-base CDR3, in frame from base 1. The germline V gene encodes CDR1 MNHEY and CDR2 SMNVEV (reference sequence).